The clone carrying this T cell receptor (beta chain) came up a few times. The V end lost 8 bases, the J end lost 1 base, and 12 bases lay between the germline ends. CDR1 is LGHNT, CDR2 FRNRAP, per germline. This CDR3 is built from 13 residues. This sample was included in a study of blood T cell repertoires in COVID-19. Measured with immunoSEQ multiplex PCR; TCRdb has only the in-frame clones, and not every one. This sample yields about 59,000 clones, of which about 80% are seen a single time; 3% to 4.5% belongs to the top ten. Sequences were obtained from peripheral blood. The chain combines TRBV12-5 with TRBJ2-7; possibly TRBD2 for D (6 bases). This clonotype was sampled from a woman aged 80 or over with acute or convalescent COVID-19. CDR3 in amino acids: CASSWGVSYEQYF. CDR3 DNA: TGTGCTAGTAGTTGGGGGGTTTCCTACGAGCAGTACTTC.